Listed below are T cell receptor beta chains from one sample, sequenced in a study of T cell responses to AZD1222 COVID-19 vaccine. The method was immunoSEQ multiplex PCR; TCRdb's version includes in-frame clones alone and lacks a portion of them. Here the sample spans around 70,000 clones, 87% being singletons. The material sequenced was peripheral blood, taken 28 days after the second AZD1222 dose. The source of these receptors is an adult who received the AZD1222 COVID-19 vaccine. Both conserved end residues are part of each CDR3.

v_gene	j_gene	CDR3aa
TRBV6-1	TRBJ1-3	CASSVGQGEPGNTIYF
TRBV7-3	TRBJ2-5	CASSLSSGETQYF
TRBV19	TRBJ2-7	CASSIAGGPHEQYF
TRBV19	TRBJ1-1	CASSGGYTEAFF
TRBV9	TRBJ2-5	CASSPRAGGETQYF
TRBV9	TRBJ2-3	CASSVATVRGLADTQYF
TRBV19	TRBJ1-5	CASSIQGGNQPQHF
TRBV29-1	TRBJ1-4	CSVVGANEKLFF
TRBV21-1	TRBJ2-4	CASRREAGAQNIQYF
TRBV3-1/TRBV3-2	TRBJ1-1	CASSQDKVYSLNTEAFF
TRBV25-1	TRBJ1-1	CASSVSGGTEAFF
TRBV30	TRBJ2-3	CASLSGSVADTQYF
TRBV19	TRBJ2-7	CASSTTPSGYEQYF
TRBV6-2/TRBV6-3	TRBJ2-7	CASSSLGSGSREQYF
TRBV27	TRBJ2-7	CASSLTRDRGDYDEQYF
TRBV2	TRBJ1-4	CASSVKEKLFF
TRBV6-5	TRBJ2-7	CASSYRQAYEQYF
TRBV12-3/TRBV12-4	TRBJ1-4	CASAGGASEKLFF
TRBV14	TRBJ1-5	CASSQDHRQPQHF
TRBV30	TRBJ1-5	CAWSELNQPQHF